These 28 T cell receptor beta chains were all obtained from the same sample, sequenced in a study of T cells in Graves' hyperthyroidism and ophthalmopathy. Amplification of TCR beta CDR3 regions was performed using RNA transcripts as template. TCR CDR3 underwent first-round RT-PCR with the HTBI primer set. One entry per CDR3 protein, called by TCRdb with MiXCR from the multiplex PCR reads. The sample records hundreds of thousands of distinct CDR3 sequences, about 20% being singletons. The sample taken for sequencing was blood. The receptors come from a man aged 40-49 years with Graves' ophthalmopathy.

CDR3 region: CASSFVHSPPQLFF. CDR3 nucleotide sequence: TGTGCCAGCAGCTTTGTACATAGCCCCCCGCAGCTGTTTTTT. The chain uses TRBV7-9 and TRBJ2-2; D unclear. V lost 3 bases and J lost 12, with 17 bases in between. The germline gives CDR1 SEHNR, CDR2 FQNEAQ (reference sequence). CDR3 length: 14 residues.

At least ten counts were recorded for this clonotype. The rearrangement links TRBV11-2 to TRBJ1-1, with a tentative D call TRBD1 (6 bases). Germline V gene data show CDR1 as SGHAT and CDR2 as FQNNGV. V lost 5 bases, J lost 6 bases, and 16 bases lay in between. This CDR3 has 14 amino acids. This chain's CDR3 is CASSALQGEAEAFF. The CDR3 bases are TGTGCCAGCAGCGCGTTACAGGGTGAGGCTGAAGCTTTCTTT.

This clonotype has ten or more counts. This chain connects TRBV12-3 or TRBV12-4 to TRBJ1-5; D unresolved. Between the trimmed V and J ends, which lost 5 bases and 2 bases, there was a span of 10 bases. The length of the CDR3 is 14 residues. The CDR3 region is CASSLIGGNQPQHF. The DNA for the CDR3 is TGTGCCAGCAGTCTCATTGGGGGCAATCAGCCCCAGCATTTT.

This clonotype was detected a few times. The germline gene is not matched at one end of the junction; a read error may be the cause. J is TRBJ2-3 and V is TRBV6-1; maybe TRBD2 (6 bases). Germline V lookup: CDR1 MNHNS, CDR2 SASEGT. The CDR3 sequence is 17 residues long. This chain's CDR3 is CAISAGLAGPGSDTQYF. CDR3 nucleotides: TGTGCCATCAGTGCGGGACTCGCGGGTCCCGGTTCGGATACGCAGTATTTT.

This clonotype was seen a handful of times. The chain employs TRBV7-9 and TRBJ2-3, with TRBD2 as a possible D gene (5 bases). The CDR3 is 14 amino acids. Germline V gene lookup returns CDR1 SEHNR and CDR2 FQNEAQ (reference sequence). Trimming took off 1 base at V and 4 bases at J, with 9 bases between the two ends. CDR3 bases: TGTGCCAGCAGCTTAGGAGGGAACGCAGATACGCAGTATTTT. It yields the protein CASSLGGNADTQYF.

This clonotype was counted between two and nine times. An end of the junction differs from the germline gene, which may be a read error. CDR3 in amino acids: CAWSFLSYEQYF. CDR3 in DNA: TGTGCATGGAGTTTTCTCTCCTACGAGCAGTACTTC. The chain employs TRBV30 and TRBJ2-7; D uncertain. Germline CDR1 is GTSNPN and CDR2 is SVGIG (reference sequence). There are 12 residues in the CDR3. The variable domain in full, completed from reference TRBV30 and TRBJ2-7, reads SQTIHQWPATLVQPVGSPLSLECTVEGTSNPNLYWYRQAAGRGLQLLFYSVGIGQISSEVPQNLSASRPQDRQFILSSKKLLLSDSGFYLCAWSFLSYEQYFGPGTRLTVT.

This clonotype was recorded at least ten times. This chain connects TRBV7-9 to TRBJ2-7, with D possibly TRBD1 on 7 matching bases. This CDR3 comprises 16 residues. Trimming shortened V by 7 bases and J by 1 base, and 20 bases separated the two germline ends. The germline CDR1 and CDR2 sequences are SEHNR and FQNEAQ (reference sequence). The CDR3 sequence: CASNQFGGQRSYEQYF. In DNA, the CDR3 is TGTGCCAGCAACCAGTTCGGGGGACAGCGATCCTACGAGCAGTACTTC.

In this sample, this clonotype turned up a few times. The genes are TRBV7-3 and TRBJ1-2; D may be TRBD1 (6 bases). Trimming left V 5 bases short and J 9 bases short, with 16 bases between. The CDR3 has 13 residues. In germline, CDR1 is SGHTA, CDR2 FQGTGA. The CDR3 nucleotides are TGTGCCAGCAGCCCACAGGGATTGGGGAGCTACACCTTC. This encodes CASSPQGLGSYTF.

This chain joins TRBV27 and TRBJ1-4; no definite D call. Germline loops: CDR1 MNHEY, CDR2 SMNVEV (reference sequence). Between the trimmed V and J ends, which lost 5 bases and 8 bases, there was a span of 12 bases. This CDR3 is 13 amino acids long. In DNA, the CDR3 is TGTGCCAGCAGTCCTAAAGGAGGGGAAAAACTGTTTTTT. Protein: CASSPKGGEKLFF.

This clonotype was counted ten times or more. The rearrangement links TRBV7-9 to TRBJ2-2; 7 bases agree with TRBD2. The CDR3 runs to 14 residues. Germline CDR1 is SEHNR and CDR2 is FQNEAQ (reference sequence). J lost 4 bases, V lost 6 bases, and 5 bases had no gene match. CDR3 nucleotide sequence: TGTGCCAGCAGGCGCGGGGGACCCACCGGGGAGCTGTTTTTT. It yields the protein CASRRGGPTGELFF.

In its sample, this clonotype was seen many times. The V and J genes are TRBV3-1 and TRBJ2-7, with D hard to call. The CDR3 contains 15 residues. V lost 1 base and J lost 2, with 12 bases in between. Germline V gene data show CDR1 as LGHDT and CDR2 as YNNKEL (reference sequence). The CDR3 loop is CASSQGNSITYEQYF. In DNA, the CDR3 is TGTGCCAGCAGCCAAGGAAATTCGATTACCTACGAGCAGTACTTC.

This clonotype was found many times. This chain connects TRBV28 to TRBJ2-2; D unclear. Germline-derived CDR1 and CDR2 are MDHEN and SYDVKM. This CDR3 spans 12 amino acids. Trimming cost V 5 bases and J 6 bases, with 7 bases left between them. CDR3 protein: CASSQPAGELFF. The CDR3 DNA sequence: TGTGCCAGCAGTCAACCAGCCGGGGAGCTGTTTTTT.

This clonotype was seen more than once but under ten times. The CDR3 protein is CASSFEQGGEKLFF. CDR3 bases: TGTGCCAGCAGCTTCGAGCAGGGGGGTGAAAAACTGTTTTTT. J is TRBJ1-4 and V is TRBV7-8; 7 bases map to TRBD1. CDR1 is SGHVS and CDR2 is FQNEAQ in the germline V gene. With V trimmed by 3 bases and J by 7 bases, 5 bases remained unmatched. There are 14 residues in the CDR3. The complete variable domain, with remaining parts taken from reference TRBV7-8 and TRBJ1-4, reads GAGVSQSPRYKVAKRGQDVALRCDPISGHVSLFWYQQALGQGPEFLTYFQNEAQLDKSGLPSDRFFAERPEGSVSTLKIQRTQQEDSAVYLCASSFEQGGEKLFFGSGTQLSVL.

The J gene is TRBJ2-3, the V gene TRBV7-3; 11 nucleotides line up with TRBD2. CDR1 and CDR2 from the germline V gene are SGHTA and FQGTGA. The CDR3 is 15 amino acids. V lost 5 bases, J lost 5 bases, and 6 bases stayed unmatched. CDR3 region: CASSPTSGGQDTQYF. The CDR3 region has the DNA TGTGCCAGCAGCCCAACTAGCGGGGGCCAAGATACGCAGTATTTT.

This sequence joins TRBV12-3 or TRBV12-4 and TRBJ1-3; no definite D call. The V end lost 4 bases, the J end lost 4 bases, and 20 bases lay between the germline ends. The CDR3 is made up of 17 amino acids. CDR3 residues: CASSSFSSEGIGNTIYF. In DNA form, the CDR3 reads TGTGCCAGCAGTTCCTTCAGCTCGGAGGGAATAGGAAACACCATATATTTT.

This clonotype was seen many times. This chain uses TRBV18 with TRBJ1-2; D unresolved. The length of the CDR3 is 13 residues. Looked up from germline, CDR1 is KGHSH and CDR2 is LQKENI. V shed 3 bases and J shed 5 bases, with 10 bases lying between them. CDR3 coding DNA: TGTGCCAGCTCACCGGACGCCGCTTATGGCTACACCTTC. It is translated as CASSPDAAYGYTF.

Points on this clonotype: This could be a read error, since a much larger clone is one nucleotide away. The chain is built from TRBV28 and TRBJ2-5; D unclear. V was shortened by 7 bases and J by 5 bases, with 11 bases between the two germline ends. The CDR3 has 12 residues. Germline CDR1 MDHEN, CDR2 SYDVKM. The CDR3 protein is CASTRPEETQYF. CDR3 bases: TGTGCCAGCACCAGGCCGGAGGAGACCCAGTACTTC.

This clonotype occurred many times. The CDR3 here is CAIMGLATGELFF. Here the CDR3 DNA reads TGTGCCATCATGGGACTAGCGACCGGGGAGCTGTTTTTT. The chain has TRBV10-3 and TRBJ2-2; the match to TRBD2 covers 10 bases. V lost 7 bases and J lost 5; bases outside the gene matches: 1. The CDR3 length is 13 residues. Germline values: CDR1 ENHRY, CDR2 SYGVKD.

There are many counts of this clonotype. This sequence joins TRBV2 and TRBJ1-2; D gene uncertain. Germline loops: CDR1 SNHLY, CDR2 FYNNEI. Trimming stripped 5 bases from V and 1 base from J, with 11 bases between. This CDR3 has 14 amino acids. CDR3 protein: CASSKGGDNYGYTF. CDR3 coding DNA: TGTGCCAGCAGTAAAGGCGGGGATAACTATGGCTACACCTTC.

This clonotype has more than one count but fewer than ten. The genes are TRBV20-1 and TRBJ2-4; no definite D call. Germline assignment: CDR1 DFQATT and CDR2 SNEGSKA (reference sequence). The CDR3 is made up of 13 amino acids. The CDR3 coding sequence is TGCAGCCTCCCTGGCTTAGCCAAAAACATTCAGTACTTC. This sequence encodes CSLPGLAKNIQYF.

This clonotype was seen more than once but under ten times. J is TRBJ2-1 and V is TRBV12-3 or TRBV12-4, with D maybe TRBD2 (5 bases). V was trimmed by 4 bases and J by 9 bases, leaving 16 bases between them. This CDR3 contains 14 residues. CDR3 sequence reads: CASSWWGVNVEQFF. The CDR3 DNA follows: TGTGCCAGCAGTTGGTGGGGAGTTAATGTTGAGCAGTTCTTC.

V and J are TRBV7-3 and TRBJ2-5; D might be TRBD2 (6 bases). This CDR3 is built from 16 residues. Trimming shortened V by 5 bases and J by 5 bases, and 21 bases separated the two germline ends. Germline V gene data show CDR1 as SGHTA and CDR2 as FQGTGA. The CDR3 DNA follows: TGTGCCAGCAGCGCCGGACCGGGACTCCCTGGGGAGACCCAGTACTTC. This sequence encodes CASSAGPGLPGETQYF.

This clonotype has just a few counts. This sequence joins TRBV6-2 or TRBV6-3 and TRBJ1-2; D possibly corresponds to TRBD1 (6 bases). Trimming shortened V by 6 bases and J by 10 bases, and 21 bases separated the two germline ends. CDR1 is MNHEY and CDR2 is SVGEGT in the germline V gene. This CDR3 has 14 amino acids. The CDR3 loop reads CASRSGVGGRDYTF. For the CDR3, the DNA is TGTGCCAGCAGGTCCGGAGTGGGGGGGCGAGACTACACCTTC.

The chain has TRBV5-1 and TRBJ1-5; 9 bases map to TRBD1. V dropped 0 bases and J dropped 0; count of bases not matched to a gene: 7. The CDR3 contains 18 residues. Germline lookup yields CDR1 SGHRS and CDR2 YFSETQ. CDR3: CASSLGQGGPYSNQPQHF. In DNA form, the CDR3 reads TGCGCCAGCAGCTTGGGACAGGGGGGACCATATAGCAATCAGCCCCAGCATTTT.

The chain is built from TRBV6-1 and TRBJ2-1; a possible D gene is TRBD2 (5 bases). The CDR3 covers 15 residues. The ends were cut back, 6 bases at V and 0 bases at J, with 12 bases in the middle. Germline-derived CDR1 and CDR2 are MNHNS and SASEGT. The CDR3 DNA sequence: TGTGCCAGCAGCCAAGCACTAGACTCCTACAATGAGCAGTTCTTC. It translates to CASSQALDSYNEQFF.

The V gene is TRBV4-1, the J gene TRBJ1-1, with 7 bases that match TRBD1. Germline V CDR1 and CDR2: MGHRA, YSYEKL. The V gene end was trimmed by 4 bases and the J gene end by 3 bases; junction bases not matched to a gene: 5. CDR3 length: 14 amino acids. The CDR3 DNA is TGCGCCAGCAGCCCAGGGGGGGGTGACACTGAAGCTTTCTTT. The encoded protein is CASSPGGGDTEAFF.

This clonotype was seen more than once but under ten times. The rearrangement links TRBV6-1 to TRBJ1-2, with D tentatively TRBD1 (6 bases). Germline V CDR1 and CDR2: MNHNS, SASEGT. Deletions cut 5 bases from V and 8 bases from J, with 18 bases between. The CDR3 length is 14 residues. CDR3 coding DNA: TGTGCCAGCAGTCCTCAGGGGAAACCCGACGGCTACACCTTC. This codes for CASSPQGKPDGYTF.

The chain couples TRBV2 to TRBJ2-2; no definite D call. Germline assignment: CDR1 SNHLY and CDR2 FYNNEI. The ends were cut back, 4 bases at V and 2 bases at J, with 11 bases in the middle. This CDR3 is built from 15 residues. The CDR3 DNA reads TGTGCCAGCAGTGGGCTCCCCTTAAACACCGGGGAGCTGTTTTTT. Its translation: CASSGLPLNTGELFF.